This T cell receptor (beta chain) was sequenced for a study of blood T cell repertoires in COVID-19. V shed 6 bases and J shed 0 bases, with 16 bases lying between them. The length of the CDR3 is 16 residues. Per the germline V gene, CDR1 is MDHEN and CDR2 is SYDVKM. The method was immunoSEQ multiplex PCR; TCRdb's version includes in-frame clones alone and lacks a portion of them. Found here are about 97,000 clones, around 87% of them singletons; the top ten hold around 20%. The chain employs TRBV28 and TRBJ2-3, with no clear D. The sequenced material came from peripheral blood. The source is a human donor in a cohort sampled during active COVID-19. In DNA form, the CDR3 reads TGTGCCAGCAGCCCCGATTTCACACCTAGCACAGATACGCAGTATTTT. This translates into CASSPDFTPSTDTQYF.